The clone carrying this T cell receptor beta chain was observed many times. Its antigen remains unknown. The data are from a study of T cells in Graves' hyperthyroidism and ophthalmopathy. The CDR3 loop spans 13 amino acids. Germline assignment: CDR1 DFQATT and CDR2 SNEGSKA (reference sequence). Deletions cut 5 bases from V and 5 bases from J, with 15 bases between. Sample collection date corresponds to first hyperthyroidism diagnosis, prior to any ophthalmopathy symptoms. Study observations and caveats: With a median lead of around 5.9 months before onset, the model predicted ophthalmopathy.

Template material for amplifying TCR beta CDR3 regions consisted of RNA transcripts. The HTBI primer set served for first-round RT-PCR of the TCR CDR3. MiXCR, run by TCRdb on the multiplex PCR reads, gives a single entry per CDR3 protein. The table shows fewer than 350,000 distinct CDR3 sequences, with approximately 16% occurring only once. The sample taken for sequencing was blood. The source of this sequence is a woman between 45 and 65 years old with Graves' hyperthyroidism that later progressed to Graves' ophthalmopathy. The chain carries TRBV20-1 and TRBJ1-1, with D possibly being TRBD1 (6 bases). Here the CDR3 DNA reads TGCAGTGCTTTCGGACAGACTAGAACTGAAGCTTTCTTT. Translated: CSAFGQTRTEAFF.